The sequence of this TCR beta chain was determined in a study of cytomegalovirus exposure and HLA in healthy donors. General study points: The study had only CMV serostatus as immune exposure information.

It was with 60 Vbeta and 13 Jbeta primers that the PCR ran. Libraries were prepared by immunoSEQ multiplex PCR; TCRdb keeps only in-frame clonotypes and omits some of them. The repertoire holds fewer than 200,000 clones, with around 81% as singletons. The CDR3 consists of 13 residues. Trimming pared 0 bases from V and 16 bases from J, leaving 15 bases between. Germline assignment: CDR1 LNHNV and CDR2 YYDKDF (reference sequence). On this clone itself: Antigen: not known.

The J gene is TRBJ1-4, the V gene TRBV15, with TRBD1 as a possible D gene (6 bases). This receptor was identified in a woman in her fifties or sixties in good health and CMV-seronegative. The sample taken for sequencing was PBMCs. CDR3 protein: CATSRDRAGEGFF. CDR3 DNA sequence: TGTGCCACCAGCAGAGATCGGGCAGGGGAGGGGTTTTTT. The full variable domain, in which reference TRBV15 and TRBJ1-4 provide the parts outside the CDR3, is DAMVIQNPRYQVTQFGKPVTLSCSQTLNHNVMYWYQQKSSQAPKLLFHYYDKDFNNEADTPDNFQSRRPNTSFCFLDIRSPGLGDTAMYLCATSRDRAGEGFFGSGTQLSVL.